Listed below are T cell receptor beta chains from one sample, sequenced in a study of cytomegalovirus exposure and HLA in healthy donors. Assay used: immunoSEQ multiplex PCR; TCRdb lists only in-frame clones, some missing. Among 200,000 to 250,000 clones listed, approximately 88% were seen once. Specimen: PBMCs. These TCRs come from a woman in her thirties in good health and CMV-seropositive. CDR3s include the opening cysteine and the closing phenylalanine or tryptophan. Fields, in order: J gene, CDR3 length, D gene, V gene, clone size, CDR3 protein, CDR3 DNA. D genes are given only for firm matches. The size of a clone is reported for some rows only, either as once, few or many, or as a class for expanded clones.

j_gene: TRBJ1-5
len: 19
d_gene: -
v_gene: TRBV27
abundance: -
CDR3aa: CASSPGPPTLSGSNQPQHF
CDR3nt: TGTGCCAGCAGTCCAGGGCCCCCAACTTTATCAGGTAGCAATCAGCCCCAGCATTTT

j_gene: TRBJ2-7
len: 15
d_gene: -
v_gene: TRBV28
abundance: -
CDR3aa: CASSLGGTVYYEQYF
CDR3nt: TGTGCCAGCAGTTTAGGAGGGACAGTGTACTACGAGCAGTACTTC

j_gene: TRBJ1-3
len: 12
d_gene: -
v_gene: TRBV29-1
abundance: few
CDR3aa: CSVDGSGNTIYF
CDR3nt: TGCAGCGTTGATGGCAGTGGAAACACCATATATTTT

j_gene: TRBJ2-1
len: 14
d_gene: -
v_gene: TRBV12-5
abundance: once
CDR3aa: CASGLVTSYNEQFF
CDR3nt: TGTGCTAGTGGTTTGGTAACTAGCTACAATGAGCAGTTCTTC

j_gene: TRBJ1-5
len: 11
d_gene: -
v_gene: TRBV29-1
abundance: -
CDR3aa: CSVVEQLTQHF
CDR3nt: TGCAGCGTTGTAGAACAATTGACCCAGCATTTT

j_gene: TRBJ2-2
len: 15
d_gene: TRBD1
v_gene: TRBV27
abundance: -
CDR3aa: CASSLRQGRTGELFF
CDR3nt: TGTGCCAGCAGTTTACGACAGGGGAGAACCGGGGAGCTGTTTTTT

j_gene: TRBJ1-2
len: 13
d_gene: -
v_gene: TRBV27
abundance: -
CDR3aa: CASSLAAGNGYTF
CDR3nt: TGTGCCAGCAGTCTGGCGGCGGGCAATGGCTACACCTTC

j_gene: TRBJ2-5
len: 17
d_gene: -
v_gene: TRBV19
abundance: -
CDR3aa: CASSTLTRDGGQETQYF
CDR3nt: TGTGCCAGTAGTACCTTAACTAGAGACGGTGGCCAAGAGACCCAGTACTTC

j_gene: TRBJ2-1
len: 17
d_gene: TRBD2
v_gene: TRBV7-8
abundance: -
CDR3aa: CASSSGPRSGRFDEQFF
CDR3nt: TGTGCCAGCAGCTCCGGACCTCGTAGCGGGAGGTTCGATGAGCAGTTCTTC

j_gene: TRBJ1-5
len: 14
d_gene: -
v_gene: TRBV28
abundance: -
CDR3aa: CASSLEQGIQPQHF
CDR3nt: TGTGCCAGCAGTTTAGAACAGGGTATCCAGCCCCAGCATTTT

j_gene: TRBJ1-3
len: 12
d_gene: -
v_gene: TRBV5-6
abundance: -
CDR3aa: CASSLIGNTIYF
CDR3nt: TGTGCCAGCAGCTTAATTGGAAACACCATATATTTT

j_gene: TRBJ2-2
len: 17
d_gene: TRBD1
v_gene: TRBV9
abundance: -
CDR3aa: CASSGGTGTANTGELFF
CDR3nt: TGTGCCAGCAGCGGGGGAACCGGGACAGCTAACACCGGGGAGCTGTTTTTT

j_gene: TRBJ1-1
len: 15
d_gene: TRBD1
v_gene: TRBV2
abundance: -
CDR3aa: CASSVRTGLNTEAFF
CDR3nt: TGTGCCAGCAGTGTGAGGACAGGGTTGAACACTGAAGCTTTCTTT

j_gene: TRBJ1-2
len: 19
d_gene: -
v_gene: TRBV4-3
abundance: -
CDR3aa: CASSLDGHDQGGSLGGYTF
CDR3nt: TGCGCCAGCAGCCTCGATGGACATGATCAGGGAGGGTCTCTTGGTGGCTACACCTTC

j_gene: TRBJ2-1
len: 16
d_gene: -
v_gene: TRBV19
abundance: -
CDR3aa: CASSTGLVPGYNEQFF
CDR3nt: TGTGCCAGTAGTACCGGGCTCGTGCCGGGGTACAATGAGCAGTTCTTC

j_gene: TRBJ1-2
len: 13
d_gene: -
v_gene: TRBV6-6
abundance: -
CDR3aa: CASSSDSFYGYTF
CDR3nt: TGTGCCAGCAGTTCGGACAGCTTCTATGGCTACACCTTC

j_gene: TRBJ2-7
len: 15
d_gene: TRBD2
v_gene: TRBV9
abundance: -
CDR3aa: CASSVGLAESYEQYF
CDR3nt: TGTGCCAGCAGCGTAGGGCTAGCGGAGTCCTACGAGCAGTACTTC

j_gene: TRBJ2-7
len: 14
d_gene: -
v_gene: TRBV29-1
abundance: few
CDR3aa: CSVHHGGSGNEQYF
CDR3nt: TGCAGCGTTCACCACGGCGGCAGCGGCAACGAGCAGTACTTC

j_gene: TRBJ2-5
len: 13
d_gene: -
v_gene: TRBV27
abundance: -
CDR3aa: CASSPTGPETQYF
CDR3nt: TGTGCCAGCAGTCCTACTGGGCCCGAGACCCAGTACTTC

j_gene: TRBJ1-1
len: 13
d_gene: -
v_gene: TRBV4-3
abundance: -
CDR3aa: CASSQDQSLGAFF
CDR3nt: TGCGCCAGCAGCCAAGATCAATCACTGGGGGCTTTCTTT

j_gene: TRBJ2-7
len: 14
d_gene: -
v_gene: TRBV9
abundance: -
CDR3aa: CASSYRPSSYEQYF
CDR3nt: TGTGCCAGCAGCTATAGGCCGTCCTCCTACGAGCAGTACTTC

j_gene: TRBJ2-7
len: 13
d_gene: TRBD1
v_gene: TRBV18
abundance: -
CDR3aa: CASSPDRGGEQYF
CDR3nt: TGTGCCAGCTCTCCCGACAGGGGTGGCGAGCAGTACTTC

j_gene: TRBJ1-2
len: 13
d_gene: -
v_gene: TRBV5-6
abundance: -
CDR3aa: CASSLAGGDGYTF
CDR3nt: TGTGCCAGCAGCTTGGCCGGGGGCGATGGCTACACCTTC

j_gene: TRBJ1-1
len: 16
d_gene: TRBD1
v_gene: TRBV6-6
abundance: -
CDR3aa: CASSYTVTGGNTEAFF
CDR3nt: TGTGCCAGCAGTTATACCGTGACAGGGGGGAACACTGAAGCTTTCTTT

j_gene: TRBJ2-7
len: 14
d_gene: -
v_gene: TRBV27
abundance: -
CDR3aa: CASNQTGRGYEQYF
CDR3nt: TGTGCCAGCAACCAAACAGGGAGGGGCTACGAGCAGTACTTC

j_gene: TRBJ2-1
len: 16
d_gene: TRBD2
v_gene: TRBV4-1
abundance: once
CDR3aa: CASSPGPRGRTGEQFF
CDR3nt: TGCGCCAGCAGCCCCGGGCCTCGCGGGAGAACTGGTGAGCAGTTCTTC

j_gene: TRBJ2-2
len: 11
d_gene: -
v_gene: TRBV29-1
abundance: -
CDR3aa: CSVANAGELFF
CDR3nt: TGCAGCGTTGCTAACGCCGGGGAGCTGTTTTTT

j_gene: TRBJ1-2
len: 14
d_gene: TRBD1
v_gene: TRBV7-9
abundance: -
CDR3aa: CATRGELGTDGYTF
CDR3nt: TGTGCCACCCGCGGTGAGCTAGGGACAGATGGCTACACCTTC

j_gene: TRBJ2-7
len: 15
d_gene: TRBD2
v_gene: TRBV5-1
abundance: -
CDR3aa: CASSYKLAETYEQYF
CDR3nt: TGCGCCAGCAGCTACAAACTAGCGGAGACCTACGAGCAGTACTTC

j_gene: TRBJ2-7
len: 17
d_gene: TRBD2
v_gene: TRBV27
abundance: -
CDR3aa: CASSSPYGSGRSYEQYF
CDR3nt: TGTGCCAGCAGTTCCCCCTATGGTAGCGGGAGATCCTACGAGCAGTACTTC

j_gene: TRBJ1-1
len: 14
d_gene: -
v_gene: TRBV30
abundance: -
CDR3aa: CAWSVLGGTTEAFF
CDR3nt: TGTGCCTGGAGTGTTTTGGGGGGGACCACTGAAGCTTTCTTT

j_gene: TRBJ1-2
len: 12
d_gene: -
v_gene: TRBV13
abundance: -
CDR3aa: CASSAASGGYTF
CDR3nt: TGTGCCAGCAGCGCAGCCAGCGGTGGCTACACCTTC

j_gene: TRBJ1-5
len: 16
d_gene: -
v_gene: TRBV5-6
abundance: -
CDR3aa: CASSLEGGRNNQPQHF
CDR3nt: TGTGCCAGCAGTCTGGAAGGCGGGCGCAACAATCAGCCCCAGCATTTT

j_gene: TRBJ2-5
len: 16
d_gene: -
v_gene: TRBV19
abundance: -
CDR3aa: CASSRIPGSTGETQYF
CDR3nt: TGTGCCAGTAGTCGTATCCCGGGAAGCACTGGGGAGACCCAGTACTTC

j_gene: TRBJ1-1
len: 17
d_gene: -
v_gene: TRBV18
abundance: once
CDR3aa: CASSPFTGGASRTEAFF
CDR3nt: TGTGCCAGCTCACCTTTCACGGGGGGCGCCAGTCGGACTGAAGCTTTCTTT

j_gene: TRBJ2-5
len: 15
d_gene: TRBD1
v_gene: TRBV5-1
abundance: -
CDR3aa: CASSQMGTVGETQYF
CDR3nt: TGCGCCAGCAGCCAAATGGGGACAGTTGGGGAGACCCAGTACTTC

j_gene: TRBJ2-2
len: 15
d_gene: TRBD1
v_gene: TRBV6-6
abundance: -
CDR3aa: CASSYRTGTTGELFF
CDR3nt: TGTGCCAGCAGTTACAGGACAGGGACCACCGGGGAGCTGTTTTTT

j_gene: TRBJ1-1
len: 15
d_gene: -
v_gene: TRBV7-2
abundance: -
CDR3aa: CASSSGRPRGTEAFF
CDR3nt: TGTGCCAGCAGCTCGGGACGCCCGCGAGGGACTGAAGCTTTCTTT

j_gene: TRBJ2-1
len: 15
d_gene: -
v_gene: TRBV19
abundance: -
CDR3aa: CASSLGTRISNEQFF
CDR3nt: TGTGCCAGTAGTCTCGGGACACGGATTAGCAATGAGCAGTTCTTC

j_gene: TRBJ1-1
len: 13
d_gene: -
v_gene: TRBV6-5
abundance: few
CDR3aa: CASSRAGNTEAFF
CDR3nt: TGTGCCAGCAGTAGAGCAGGGAACACTGAAGCTTTCTTT